This TCR beta chain was documented in a study of response to subunit inactivated influenza vaccine. Study results and caveats: After each seasonal influenza vaccination, few new T cells are recruited, the authors suggested.

TCRdb re-called the RT-PCR reads with MiXCR, one entry per CDR3 protein. The sample carries approximately 570,000 distinct CDR3 sequences, 6.5% to 8% recorded once. CDR3 length equals 16 residues. Germline assignment: CDR1 SNHLY and CDR2 FYNNEI. With V trimmed by 4 bases and J by 4 bases, 8 bases remained unmatched. This clonotype has just a few counts. Its antigen is unknown. The chain links TRBV2 to TRBJ2-5, with 11 nucleotides matching TRBD2. The sequence was collected from a man between 45 and 75 years old who received an inactivated influenza vaccine. The material was PBMCs from blood, obtained 23 to 25 months after vaccination. In nucleotides, the CDR3 is TGTGCCAGCAGTGCCCTAGCGGGAGGTTCCCGAGAGACCCAGTACTTC. This sequence encodes CASSALAGGSRETQYF. Drawing the rest from reference TRBV2 and TRBJ2-5, the complete variable domain is EPEVTQTPSHQVTQMGQEVILRCVPISNHLYFYWYRQILGQKVEFLVSFYNNEISEKSEIFDDQFSVERPDGSNFTLKIRSTKLEDSAMYFCASSALAGGSRETQYFGPGTRLLVL.